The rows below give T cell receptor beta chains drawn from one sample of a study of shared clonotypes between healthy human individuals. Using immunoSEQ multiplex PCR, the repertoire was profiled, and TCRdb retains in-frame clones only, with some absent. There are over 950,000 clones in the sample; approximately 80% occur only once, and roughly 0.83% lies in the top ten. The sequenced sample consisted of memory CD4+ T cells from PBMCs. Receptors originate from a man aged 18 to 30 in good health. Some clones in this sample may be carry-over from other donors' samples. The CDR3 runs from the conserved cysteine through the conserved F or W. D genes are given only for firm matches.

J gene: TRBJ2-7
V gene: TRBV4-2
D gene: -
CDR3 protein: CASSQDGRTYEQYF
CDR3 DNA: TGTGCCAGCAGCCAAGATGGGAGGACCTACGAGCAGTACTTC

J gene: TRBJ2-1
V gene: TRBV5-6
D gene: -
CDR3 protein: CASNAGPSGAYNEQFF
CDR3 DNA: TGTGCCAGCAACGCGGGCCCAAGCGGAGCCTACAATGAGCAGTTCTTC

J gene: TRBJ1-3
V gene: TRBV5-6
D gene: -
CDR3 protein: CASSYGEPGNTIYF
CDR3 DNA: TGTGCCAGCAGCTACGGCGAACCTGGAAACACCATATATTTT

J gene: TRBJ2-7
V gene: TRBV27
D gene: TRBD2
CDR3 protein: CASSLSPRTSGRRYEQYF
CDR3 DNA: TGTGCCAGCAGTTTATCGCCTAGGACTAGCGGGAGACGTTACGAGCAGTACTTC

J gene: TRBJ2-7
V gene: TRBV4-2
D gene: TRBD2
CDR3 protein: CASRETSGRYEQYF
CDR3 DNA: TGTGCCAGCAGAGAGACTAGCGGGAGGTACGAGCAGTACTTC

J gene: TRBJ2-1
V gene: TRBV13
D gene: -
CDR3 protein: CASSLGDGPQFF
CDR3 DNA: TGTGCCAGCAGCTTAGGAGACGGACCTCAGTTCTTC

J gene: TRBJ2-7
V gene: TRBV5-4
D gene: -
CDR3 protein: CASSTKEGAANYEQYF
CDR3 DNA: TGTGCCAGCAGCACGAAAGAAGGAGCAGCGAACTACGAGCAGTACTTC

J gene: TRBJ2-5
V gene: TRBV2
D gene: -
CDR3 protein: CASSEVPPGTQYF
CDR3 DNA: TGTGCCAGCAGTGAAGTCCCCCCGGGGACCCAGTACTTC

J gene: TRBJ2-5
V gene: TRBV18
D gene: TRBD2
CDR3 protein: CASSPGLAEETQYF
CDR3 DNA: TGTGCCAGCTCACCTGGACTAGCGGAAGAGACCCAGTACTTC

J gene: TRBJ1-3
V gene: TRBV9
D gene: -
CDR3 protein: CASSPRSISGNTIYF
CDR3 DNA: TGTGCCAGCAGCCCAAGGAGCATATCAGGAAACACCATATATTTT

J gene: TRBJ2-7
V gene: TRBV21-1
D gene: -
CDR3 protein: CASSKGAGGPYEQYF
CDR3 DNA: TGTGCCAGCAGCAAAGGGGCGGGAGGCCCCTACGAGCAGTACTTC